The clone carrying this TCR beta chain was seen many times. The target antigen is unknown. This entry belongs to a study of naive and memory T cell subsets. Study results and limitations: Potentially, T cell activation and differentiation skew this RNA-based measurement.

Amplification of ligated cDNA took four PCR rounds with SP2 and nested alpha and beta constant primers. Blood and skin TCR RNA was reverse transcribed with alpha and beta constant primers. In TCRdb, the 5' RACE reads were re-called with MiXCR into one record per CDR3 protein. The sample contains over 50,000 distinct CDR3 sequences, 6.5% to 8.5% of which appear only once. Per the germline V gene, CDR1 is LGHNA and CDR2 is YSLEER. The V and J ends lost 1 base and 1 base respectively, with 18 bases between them. The CDR3 has 18 residues. An oligonucleotide containing a UMI was ligated to the 3' end of TCR cDNA. Whole-blood samples were about 2.5 ml of peripheral blood from healthy adult volunteers. Cells were not sorted; total RNA input targeted roughly 1 to 1000 ng.

The genes are TRBV4-3 and TRBJ2-3; D is ambiguous. The source of this sequence is a female donor in good health. The CDR3 coding sequence is TGCGCCAGCAGCCAAGTCTGGGGATCCGACAAGGGCACAGATACGCAGTATTTT. Encoded protein: CASSQVWGSDKGTDTQYF.